Below, 22 T cell receptor beta chains from the same sample are listed, as sequenced in a study of blood T cell repertoires in COVID-19. Here immunoSEQ multiplex PCR was the method, and the copy in TCRdb shows in-frame clones only, minus some. Found here are 200,000 or so clones, 84% of them singletons; the top ten hold 2% to 2.5%. Sequenced sample: peripheral blood. These receptors originate from a middle-aged man who had recovered from COVID-19.

This clone has just one count. V is TRBV4-3 and J is TRBJ2-1; 9 bases line up with TRBD2. V shed 0 bases, J shed 6 bases, and the junction held 9 bases outside the gene matches. There are 17 residues in the CDR3. Germline values: CDR1 LGHNA, CDR2 YSLEER. The CDR3 region has the DNA TGCGCCAGCAGCCAAGACCGTGGAGCGGGAGGCCCCAATGAGCAGTTCTTC. It yields the protein CASSQDRGAGGPNEQFF.

In its sample, this clone was seen many times. The chain carries TRBV7-9 and TRBJ2-7; possibly TRBD2 for D (6 bases). Germline assignment: CDR1 SEHNR and CDR2 FQNEAQ (reference sequence). This CDR3 spans 14 amino acids. Trimming cost V 2 bases and J 4 bases, with 12 bases left between them. The CDR3 reads CASSLNDGRYEQYF. As DNA, the CDR3 is TGTGCCAGCAGCTTAAACGACGGGAGATACGAGCAGTACTTC.

The chain uses TRBV27 and TRBJ1-2; 8 bases fit TRBD1. After removal of 0 bases from V and 1 base from J, the junction contained 1 base not matched to a gene. The CDR3 runs 15 residues. CDR1 is MNHEY and CDR2 is SMNVEV in the germline V gene (reference sequence). This chain's CDR3 is CASSLSGQVNYGYTF. In DNA, the CDR3 is TGTGCCAGCAGTTTATCGGGACAGGTTAACTATGGCTACACCTTC.

The V call is TRBV10-3, the J call TRBJ1-2; 7 bases are a match to TRBD1. Germline lookup yields CDR1 ENHRY and CDR2 SYGVKD. Trimming cost V 3 bases and J 2 bases; bases outside gene matches: 6. This CDR3 region has 15 residues. CDR3 sequence: CAISDLQGSNYGYTF. In DNA, the CDR3 is TGTGCCATCAGTGATCTACAGGGGAGCAACTATGGCTACACCTTC.

The J gene is TRBJ1-6, the V gene TRBV7-2, with 8 bases fitting TRBD1. This CDR3 region has 15 residues. Germline V gives CDR1 SGHTA, CDR2 FQGNSA. The V segment lost 5 bases and the J segment 7 bases; nucleotides outside the gene matches: 7. CDR3 DNA sequence: TGTGCCAGCAGCACGGACAGGGCGGGGAATTCACCCCTCCACTTT. Protein sequence: CASSTDRAGNSPLHF.

This clone showed up just a few times. The rearrangement uses TRBV7-2 and TRBJ2-7; D might be TRBD2 (6 bases). There are 14 residues in the CDR3. Germline-derived CDR1 and CDR2 are SGHTA and FQGNSA. Trimming removed 3 bases at V and 13 bases at J, with 22 bases between. CDR3 nucleotides: TGTGCCAGCAGCTTGGGGGGTGGGAGCCGGACTTTCTACTTC. Translated, it gives CASSLGGGSRTFYF.

The V and J genes are TRBV5-1 and TRBJ1-5; 7 nucleotides match TRBD1. Trimming at V came to 1 base and at J to 5 bases, leaving 3 bases not matched to a gene. Per germline, CDR1 SGHRS and CDR2 YFSETQ. The CDR3 sequence is 14 residues long. The CDR3 loop reads CASSLTGEYQPQHF. Here the CDR3 DNA reads TGCGCCAGCAGCTTGACAGGGGAGTATCAGCCCCAGCATTTT.

This clone has more than one count but fewer than ten. This rearrangement joins TRBV5-1 to TRBJ2-3; possibly TRBD2 for D (7 bases). V was cut by 0 bases and J by 1 base, with 12 bases left in between. The CDR3 totals 16 residues. Germline CDR1 is SGHRS and CDR2 is YFSETQ. The CDR3, as DNA: TGCGCCAGCAGCTTGGTGGGGGGGACACGCACAGATACGCAGTATTTT. Its translation: CASSLVGGTRTDTQYF.

The CDR3 region is CASFDLAGFTSTDTQYF. The CDR3 nucleotides are TGTGCCAGCTTTGACCTGGCAGGATTCACTAGCACAGATACGCAGTATTTT. This chain joins TRBV7-9 and TRBJ2-3, with D hard to call. The CDR3 length is 17 residues. Per the germline V gene, CDR1 is SEHNR and CDR2 is FQNEAQ (reference sequence). Trimming pared 8 bases from V and 0 bases from J, leaving 21 bases between.

V is TRBV7-2 and J is TRBJ1-4; no clear D gene. V shed 2 bases and J shed 8 bases, with 9 bases lying between them. The CDR3 loop spans 13 amino acids. CDR1 and CDR2 from the germline V gene are SGHTA and FQGNSA. Here the CDR3 DNA reads TGTGCCAGCAGCTTACTCTGGGAGGAAAAACTGTTTTTT. Translated: CASSLLWEEKLFF.

V and J are TRBV19 and TRBJ2-1; tentatively, D is TRBD2 (6 bases). V gave up 3 bases and J gave up 5 bases, with 11 bases separating them. The CDR3 is made up of 14 amino acids. The V gene's germline CDR1 is LNHDA and CDR2 SQIVND (reference sequence). Here the CDR3 DNA reads TGTGCCAGTAGTATGAGGCGGGGCCACAATGAGCAGTTCTTC. Protein product: CASSMRRGHNEQFF.

This clone was seen a single time. The V gene is TRBV30, the J gene TRBJ1-4; TRBD1 agrees at 7 bases. The V gene end was trimmed by 1 base and the J gene end by 4 bases; junction bases not matched to a gene: 9. Germline V CDR1 and CDR2: GTSNPN, SVGIG (reference sequence). The CDR3 is made up of 16 amino acids. The CDR3 nucleotides are TGTGCCTGGAGTGACCCGGGACAGAGGCATAATGAAAAACTGTTTTTT. Translating it yields CAWSDPGQRHNEKLFF.

At least ten counts were recorded for this clone. The V and J genes are TRBV4-1 and TRBJ1-3, with 9 bases identical to TRBD1. V was clipped by 5 bases and J by 4 bases; unmatched bases: 9. Germline V gives CDR1 MGHRA, CDR2 YSYEKL. CDR3 size: 16 residues. DNA for the CDR3: TGCGCCAGCAGCGTGCGGACAGGGGTGGGAGGAAACACCATATATTTT. Amino acid sequence: CASSVRTGVGGNTIYF.

The chain recombines TRBV2 with TRBJ2-7; 14 positions agree with TRBD2. J was trimmed by 5 bases and V by 8 bases; bases with no gene match: 5. The CDR3 has 14 amino acids. CDR1 is SNHLY, CDR2 FYNNEI, per germline. The CDR3 reads CASFGTSGGNEQYF. CDR3 in DNA: TGTGCCAGCTTTGGGACTAGCGGGGGAAACGAGCAGTACTTC.

V usage is TRBV30 and J usage is TRBJ1-3; D may be TRBD1 (5 bases). V was trimmed by 3 bases and J by 3 bases, leaving 15 bases between them. Germline V gives CDR1 GTSNPN, CDR2 SVGIG (reference sequence). This CDR3 is 15 amino acids long. The CDR3 nucleotides read TGTGCCTGGAGCCACGGGGACTCTTATGGAAACACCATATATTTT. Translation: CAWSHGDSYGNTIYF.

This chain connects TRBV7-9 to TRBJ1-1, with D possibly being TRBD1 (5 bases). Germline values: CDR1 SEHNR, CDR2 FQNEAQ (reference sequence). This CDR3 spans 12 amino acids. Trimming took 3 bases from V and 7 from J, leaving 9 bases between them. CDR3 nucleotides: TGTGCCAGCAGCTTGACGGGACTTGAAGCTTTCTTT. It encodes CASSLTGLEAFF.

V usage is TRBV4-3 and J usage is TRBJ1-2; D uncertain. The germline V gene has CDR1 LGHNA and CDR2 YSLEER. This CDR3 is built from 17 residues. Trimming took 0 bases from V and 0 from J, leaving 14 bases between them. As DNA, the CDR3 is TGCGCCAGCAGCCAAGAGCCCGCCAGGTACGCTAACTATGGCTACACCTTC. It encodes CASSQEPARYANYGYTF.

The chain employs TRBV10-3 and TRBJ1-1, with D possibly matching TRBD1 (5 bases). Trimming removed 10 bases from V and 0 bases from J, with 15 bases in between. Germline V gene lookup returns CDR1 ENHRY and CDR2 SYGVKD. This CDR3 has 14 residues. The CDR3 nucleotides are TGTGCCACCCGACAGAGCGATATGAACACTGAAGCTTTCTTT. Its protein is CATRQSDMNTEAFF.

V is TRBV11-3 and J is TRBJ2-1; no firm D call. The CDR3 has 14 residues. V was trimmed by 1 base and J by 7 bases, leaving 11 bases between them. Germline lookup yields CDR1 SGHNT and CDR2 YENEEA. The DNA for the CDR3 is TGTGCCAGCAGCTTAGGTTCCCGACTTAATGAGCAGTTCTTC. It encodes CASSLGSRLNEQFF.

The V and J genes are TRBV6-6 and TRBJ1-1, with D unclear. The germline V gene has CDR1 MNHNY and CDR2 SVGAGI (reference sequence). The V end lost 0 bases, the J end lost 5 bases, and 4 bases lay between the germline ends. The CDR3 extends over 12 amino acids. DNA of the CDR3: TGTGCCAGCAGTTACTCGAGAACTGAAGCTTTCTTT. Translation gives CASSYSRTEAFF.

The chain has TRBV4-3 and TRBJ1-4; possibly TRBD1 for D (5 bases). The germline V gene encodes CDR1 LGHNA and CDR2 YSLEER. V gave up 0 bases and J gave up 0 bases, with 8 bases separating them. CDR3 length equals 16 residues. This CDR3 is CASSQDWGATNEKLFF. The CDR3 nucleotides are TGCGCCAGCAGCCAAGATTGGGGGGCAACTAATGAAAAACTGTTTTTT.

This rearrangement joins TRBV10-3 to TRBJ2-1; 9 bases align to TRBD2. CDR1 is ENHRY, CDR2 SYGVKD, per germline. This CDR3 contains 16 residues. After removal of 6 bases from V and 6 bases from J, the junction contained 12 bases not matched to a gene. The DNA of the CDR3 is TGTGCCATCAGCCTTCGTCCGGGACTAGCAGGCAATGAGCAGTTCTTC. Its protein is CAISLRPGLAGNEQFF.